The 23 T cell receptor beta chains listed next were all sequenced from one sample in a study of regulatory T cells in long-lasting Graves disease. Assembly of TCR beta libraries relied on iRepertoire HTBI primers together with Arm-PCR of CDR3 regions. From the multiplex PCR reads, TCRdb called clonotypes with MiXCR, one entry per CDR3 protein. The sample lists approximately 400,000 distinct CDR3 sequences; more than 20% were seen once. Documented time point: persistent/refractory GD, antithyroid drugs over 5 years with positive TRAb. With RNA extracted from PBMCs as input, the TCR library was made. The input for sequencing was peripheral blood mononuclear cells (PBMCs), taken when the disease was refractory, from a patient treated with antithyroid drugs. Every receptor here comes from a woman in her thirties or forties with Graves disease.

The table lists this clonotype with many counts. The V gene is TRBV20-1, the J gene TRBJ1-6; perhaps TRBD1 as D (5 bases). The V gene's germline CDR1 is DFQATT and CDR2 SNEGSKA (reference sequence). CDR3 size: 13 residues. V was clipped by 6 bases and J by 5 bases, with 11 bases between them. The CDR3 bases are TGCAGTGCACCGGGACCTAATAATTCACCCCTCCACTTT. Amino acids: CSAPGPNNSPLHF.

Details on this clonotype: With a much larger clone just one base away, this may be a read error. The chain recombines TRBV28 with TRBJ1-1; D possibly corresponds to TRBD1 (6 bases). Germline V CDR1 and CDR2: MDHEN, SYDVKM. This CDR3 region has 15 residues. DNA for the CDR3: TGTGCCAGCAGTCCCTTTCTCTTGAGGGGGACTGAAGCTTCCTTT. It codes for CASSPFLLRGTEASF.

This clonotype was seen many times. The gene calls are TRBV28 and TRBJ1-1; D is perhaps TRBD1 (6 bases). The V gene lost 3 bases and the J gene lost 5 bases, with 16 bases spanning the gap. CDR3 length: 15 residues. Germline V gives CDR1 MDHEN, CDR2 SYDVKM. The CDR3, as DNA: TGTGCCAGCAGTTTTTACGGAACAGGGAGGACTGAAGCTTTCTTT. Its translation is CASSFYGTGRTEAFF.

DNA of the CDR3: TGCGCCAGCAGCTTCCAGGGAGCTGAAGCTTTCTTT. The encoded protein is CASSFQGAEAFF. The gene calls are TRBV5-1 and TRBJ1-1; D perhaps matches TRBD1 (5 bases). Trimming pared 2 bases from V and 6 bases from J, leaving 8 bases between. The length of the CDR3 is 12 residues. Germline lookup yields CDR1 SGHRS and CDR2 YFSETQ.

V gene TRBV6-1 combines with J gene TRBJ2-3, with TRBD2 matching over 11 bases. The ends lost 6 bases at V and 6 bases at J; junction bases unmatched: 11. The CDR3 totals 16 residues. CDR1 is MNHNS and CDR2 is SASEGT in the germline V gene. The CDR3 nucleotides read TGTGCCAGCAGGCGATTGACTAGCGGGAACACTGATACGCAGTATTTT. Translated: CASRRLTSGNTDTQYF.

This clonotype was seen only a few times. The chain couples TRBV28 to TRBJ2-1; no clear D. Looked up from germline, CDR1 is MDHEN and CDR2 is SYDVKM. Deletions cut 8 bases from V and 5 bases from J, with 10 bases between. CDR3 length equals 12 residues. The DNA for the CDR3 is TGTGCCAGCCGGGTCCTCGACAATGAGCAGTTCTTC. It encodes CASRVLDNEQFF.

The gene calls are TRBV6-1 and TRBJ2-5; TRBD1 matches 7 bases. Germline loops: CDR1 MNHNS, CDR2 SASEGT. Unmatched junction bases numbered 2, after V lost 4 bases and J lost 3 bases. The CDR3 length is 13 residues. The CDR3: CASSVTGKETQYF. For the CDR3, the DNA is TGTGCCAGCAGTGTGACAGGGAAAGAGACCCAGTACTTC.

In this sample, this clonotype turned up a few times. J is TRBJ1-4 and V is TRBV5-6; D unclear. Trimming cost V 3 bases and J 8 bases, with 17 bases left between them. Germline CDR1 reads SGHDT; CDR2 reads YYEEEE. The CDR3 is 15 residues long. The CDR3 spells CASSSLGTAGEKLFF. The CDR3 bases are TGTGCCAGCAGCTCCCTAGGAACGGCGGGGGAAAAACTGTTTTTT. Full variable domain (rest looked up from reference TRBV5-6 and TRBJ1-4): DAGVTQSPTHLIKTRGQQVTLRCSPKSGHDTVSWYQQALGQGPQFIFQYYEEEERQRGNFPDRFSGHQFPNYSSELNVNALLLGDSALYLCASSSLGTAGEKLFFGSGTQLSVL.

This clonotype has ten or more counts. The CDR3 here is CASDRHRGQPQHF. CDR3 in DNA: TGTGCCAGCGACAGACATCGCGGGCAGCCCCAGCATTTT. The V call is TRBV2, the J call TRBJ1-5; D possibly corresponds to TRBD1 (5 bases). Germline CDR1 reads SNHLY; CDR2 reads FYNNEI. The CDR3 loop spans 13 amino acids. Trimming pared 8 bases from V and 7 bases from J, leaving 15 bases between.

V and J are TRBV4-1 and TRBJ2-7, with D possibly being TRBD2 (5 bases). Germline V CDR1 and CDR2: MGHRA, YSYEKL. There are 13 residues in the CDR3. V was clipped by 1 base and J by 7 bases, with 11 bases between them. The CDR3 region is CASSQVGEREQYF. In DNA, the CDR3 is TGCGCCAGCAGCCAAGTCGGCGAGCGGGAGCAGTACTTC.

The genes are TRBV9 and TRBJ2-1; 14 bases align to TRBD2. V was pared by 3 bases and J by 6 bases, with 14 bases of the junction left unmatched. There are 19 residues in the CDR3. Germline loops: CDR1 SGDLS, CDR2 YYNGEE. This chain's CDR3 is CASSGGPTSGRAYGNEQFF. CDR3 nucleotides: TGTGCCAGCAGCGGGGGACCGACTAGCGGGAGGGCCTACGGCAATGAGCAGTTCTTC.

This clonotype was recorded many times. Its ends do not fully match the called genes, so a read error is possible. CDR3 loop: CASSQDRGRETQYF. As DNA, the CDR3 is TGCGCCAGCAGCCAAGATCGGGGCCGGGAGACCCAGTACTTC. V is TRBV19 and J is TRBJ2-5; D could derive from TRBD1 or TRBD2 (5 bases each). CDR1 is LNHDA and CDR2 is SQIVND in the germline V gene (reference sequence). The CDR3 spans 14 residues.

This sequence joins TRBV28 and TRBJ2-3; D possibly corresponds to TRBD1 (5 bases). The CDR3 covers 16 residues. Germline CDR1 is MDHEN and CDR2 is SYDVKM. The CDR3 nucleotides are TGTGCAGTGGCTCAGCGAACTTGGGGCCCCACAGATACGCAGTATTTT. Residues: CAVAQRTWGPTDTQYF. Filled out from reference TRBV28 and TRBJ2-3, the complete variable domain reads DVKVTQSSRYLVKRTGEKVFLECVQDMDHENMFWYRQDPGLGLRLIYFSYDVKMKEKGDIPEGYSVSREKKERFSLILESASTNQTSMYLCAVAQRTWGPTDTQYFGPGTRLTVL.

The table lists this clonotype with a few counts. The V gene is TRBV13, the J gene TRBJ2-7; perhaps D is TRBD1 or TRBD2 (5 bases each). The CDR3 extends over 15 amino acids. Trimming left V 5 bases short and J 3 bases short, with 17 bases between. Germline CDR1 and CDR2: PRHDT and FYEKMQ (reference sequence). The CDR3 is CASSPHRQGVYEQYF. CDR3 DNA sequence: TGTGCCAGCAGCCCCCATCGGCAGGGAGTCTACGAGCAGTACTTC.

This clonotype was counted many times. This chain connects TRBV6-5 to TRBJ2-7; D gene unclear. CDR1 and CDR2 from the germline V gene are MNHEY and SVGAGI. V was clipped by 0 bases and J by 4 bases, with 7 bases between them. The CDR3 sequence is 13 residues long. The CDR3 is CASSYSGEYEQYF. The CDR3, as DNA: TGTGCCAGCAGTTACTCTGGAGAATACGAGCAGTACTTC.

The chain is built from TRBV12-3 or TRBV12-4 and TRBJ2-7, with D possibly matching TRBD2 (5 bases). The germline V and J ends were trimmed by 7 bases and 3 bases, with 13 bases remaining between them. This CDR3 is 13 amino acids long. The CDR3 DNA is TGTGCCAGCACTGCCGACTACAGCTACGAGCAGTACTTC. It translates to CASTADYSYEQYF.

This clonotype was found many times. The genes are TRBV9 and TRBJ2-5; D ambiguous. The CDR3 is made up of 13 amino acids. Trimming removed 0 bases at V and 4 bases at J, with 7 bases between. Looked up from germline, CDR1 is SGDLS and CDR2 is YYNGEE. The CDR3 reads CASSVVSGETQYF. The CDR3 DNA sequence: TGTGCCAGCAGCGTAGTGTCTGGAGAGACCCAGTACTTC.

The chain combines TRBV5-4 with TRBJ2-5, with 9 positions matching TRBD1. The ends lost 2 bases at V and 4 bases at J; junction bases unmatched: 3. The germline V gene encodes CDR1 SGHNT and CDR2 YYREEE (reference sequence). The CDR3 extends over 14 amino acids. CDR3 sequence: CASSLQTGGETQYF. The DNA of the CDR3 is TGTGCCAGCAGCTTACAGACAGGGGGAGAGACCCAGTACTTC.

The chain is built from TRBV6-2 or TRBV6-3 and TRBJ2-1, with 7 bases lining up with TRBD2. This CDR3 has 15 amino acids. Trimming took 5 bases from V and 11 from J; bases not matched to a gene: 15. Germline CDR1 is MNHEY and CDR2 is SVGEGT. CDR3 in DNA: TGTGCCAGCAGTGAATCCGGGACTACCCTTTCGAAGCAGTTCTTC. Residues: CASSESGTTLSKQFF.

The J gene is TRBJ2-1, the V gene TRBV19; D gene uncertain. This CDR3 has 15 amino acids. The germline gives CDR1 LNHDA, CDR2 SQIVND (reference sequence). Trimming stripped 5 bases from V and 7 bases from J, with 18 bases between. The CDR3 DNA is TGTGCCAGTAGTGCCAACTACGGCGAAGGTAATGAGCAGTTCTTC. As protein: CASSANYGEGNEQFF.

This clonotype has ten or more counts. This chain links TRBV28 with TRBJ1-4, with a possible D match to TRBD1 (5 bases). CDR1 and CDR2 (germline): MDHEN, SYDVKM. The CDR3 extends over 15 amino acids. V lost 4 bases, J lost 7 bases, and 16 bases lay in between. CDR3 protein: CASSSSDSGGEKLFF. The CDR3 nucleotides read TGTGCCAGCAGTTCATCAGACAGCGGTGGTGAAAAACTGTTTTTT.

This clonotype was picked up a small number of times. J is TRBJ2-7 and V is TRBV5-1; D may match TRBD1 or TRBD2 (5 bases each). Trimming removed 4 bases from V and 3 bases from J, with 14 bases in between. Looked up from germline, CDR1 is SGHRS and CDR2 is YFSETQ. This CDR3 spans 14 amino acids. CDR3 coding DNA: TGCGCCAGCAGCGTCCGGGACGGATACTACGAGCAGTACTTC. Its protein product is CASSVRDGYYEQYF.

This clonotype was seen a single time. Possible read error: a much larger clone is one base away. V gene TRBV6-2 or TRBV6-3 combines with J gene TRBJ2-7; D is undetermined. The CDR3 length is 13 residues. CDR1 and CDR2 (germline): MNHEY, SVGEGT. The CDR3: CASSYQRIYELYF. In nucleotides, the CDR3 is TGTGCCAGCAGTTATCAAAGGATCTACGAGCTGTACTTC.